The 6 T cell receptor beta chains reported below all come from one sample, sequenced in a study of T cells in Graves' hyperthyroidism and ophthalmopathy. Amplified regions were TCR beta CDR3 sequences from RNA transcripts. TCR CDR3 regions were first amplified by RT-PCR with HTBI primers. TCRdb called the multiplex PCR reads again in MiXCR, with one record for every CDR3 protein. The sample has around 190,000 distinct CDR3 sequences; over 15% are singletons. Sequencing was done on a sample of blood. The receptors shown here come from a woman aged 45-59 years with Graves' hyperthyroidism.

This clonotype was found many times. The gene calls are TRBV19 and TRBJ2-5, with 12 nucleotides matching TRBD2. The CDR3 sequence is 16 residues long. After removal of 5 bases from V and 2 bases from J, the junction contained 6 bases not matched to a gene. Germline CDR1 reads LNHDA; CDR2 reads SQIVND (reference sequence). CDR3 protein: CASSSRTSGVQETQYF. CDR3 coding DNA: TGTGCCAGTAGTTCGCGGACTAGCGGGGTACAAGAGACCCAGTACTTC.

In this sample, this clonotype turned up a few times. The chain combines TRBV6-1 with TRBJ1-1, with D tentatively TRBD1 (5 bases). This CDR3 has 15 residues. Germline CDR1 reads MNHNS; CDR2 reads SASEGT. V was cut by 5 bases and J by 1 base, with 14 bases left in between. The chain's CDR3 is CASSLHGTANTEAFF. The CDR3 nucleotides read TGTGCCAGCAGTTTACATGGGACGGCGAACACTGAAGCTTTCTTT.

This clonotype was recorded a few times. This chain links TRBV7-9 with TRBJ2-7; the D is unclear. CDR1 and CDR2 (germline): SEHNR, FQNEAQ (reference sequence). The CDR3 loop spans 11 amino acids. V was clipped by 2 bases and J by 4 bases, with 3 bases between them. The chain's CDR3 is CASSLWYEQYF. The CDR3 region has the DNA TGTGCCAGCAGCTTATGGTACGAGCAGTACTTC.

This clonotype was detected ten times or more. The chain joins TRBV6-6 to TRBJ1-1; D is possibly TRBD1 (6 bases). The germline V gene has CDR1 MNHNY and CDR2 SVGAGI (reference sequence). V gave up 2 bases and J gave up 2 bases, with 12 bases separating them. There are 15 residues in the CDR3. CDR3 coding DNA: TGTGCCAGCAGTTACGACGACAGGACCAACACTGAAGCTTTCTTT. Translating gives CASSYDDRTNTEAFF.

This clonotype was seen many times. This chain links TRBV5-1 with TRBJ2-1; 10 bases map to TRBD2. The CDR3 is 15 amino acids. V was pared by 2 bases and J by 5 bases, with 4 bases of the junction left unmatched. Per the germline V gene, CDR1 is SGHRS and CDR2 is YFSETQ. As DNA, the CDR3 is TGCGCCAGCAGCTTACTAGCGGGGAGTAACAATGAGCAGTTCTTC. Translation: CASSLLAGSNNEQFF.

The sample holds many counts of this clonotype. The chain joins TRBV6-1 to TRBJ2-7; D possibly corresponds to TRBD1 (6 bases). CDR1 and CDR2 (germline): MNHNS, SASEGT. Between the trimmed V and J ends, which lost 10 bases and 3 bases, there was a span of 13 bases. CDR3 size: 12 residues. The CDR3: CAIRDKLYEQYF. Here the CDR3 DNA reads TGTGCCATCCGGGACAAACTCTACGAGCAGTACTTC.